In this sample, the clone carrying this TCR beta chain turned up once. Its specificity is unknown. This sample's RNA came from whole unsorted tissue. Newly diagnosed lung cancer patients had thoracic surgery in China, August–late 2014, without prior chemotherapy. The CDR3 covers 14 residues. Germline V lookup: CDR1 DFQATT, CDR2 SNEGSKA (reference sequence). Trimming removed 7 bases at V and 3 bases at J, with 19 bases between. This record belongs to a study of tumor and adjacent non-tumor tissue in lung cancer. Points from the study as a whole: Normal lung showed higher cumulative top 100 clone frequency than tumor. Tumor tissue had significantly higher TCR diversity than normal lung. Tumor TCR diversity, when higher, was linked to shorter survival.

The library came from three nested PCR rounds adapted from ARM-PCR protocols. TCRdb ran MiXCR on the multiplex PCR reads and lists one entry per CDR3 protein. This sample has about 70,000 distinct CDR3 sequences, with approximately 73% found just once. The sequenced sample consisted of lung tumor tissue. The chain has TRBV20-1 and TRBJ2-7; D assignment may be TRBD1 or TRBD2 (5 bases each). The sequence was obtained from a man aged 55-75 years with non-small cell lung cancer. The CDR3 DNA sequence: TGCAGTGGCACAGGAATGGGGAGTAGCTACGAGCAGTACTTC. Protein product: CSGTGMGSSYEQYF.